Presented here are 18 T cell receptor beta chains from one specimen sequenced in a study of blood T cell repertoires in COVID-19. TCRdb keeps only in-frame clones here, not all; method: immunoSEQ multiplex PCR. The repertoire consists of approximately 110,000 clones, with around four fifths occurring once and the leading ten covering 4.5% to 6%. Sequencing was done on a sample of peripheral blood. The source is an elderly man with COVID-19, enrolled during active disease.

This chain joins TRBV7-2 and TRBJ2-5; D may be TRBD1 (6 bases). The CDR3 sequence is 13 residues long. Germline CDR1 is SGHTA and CDR2 is FQGNSA. Deletions cut 5 bases from V and 5 bases from J, with 12 bases between. This chain's CDR3 is CASSPLGAETQYF. For the CDR3, the DNA is TGTGCCAGCAGCCCACTGGGGGCGGAGACCCAGTACTTC.

The rearrangement joins TRBV11-2 to TRBJ2-3; 11 positions match TRBD2. Unmatched junction bases numbered 7, after V lost 5 bases and J lost 3 bases. This CDR3 spans 16 amino acids. Germline V CDR1 and CDR2: SGHAT, FQNNGV. CDR3 residues: CASSPLAGEGTDTQYF. CDR3 nucleotides: TGTGCCAGCAGCCCACTAGCGGGAGAGGGAACAGATACGCAGTATTTT.

The chain employs TRBV5-5 and TRBJ1-1; possibly TRBD1 for D (6 bases). Germline V CDR1 and CDR2: SGHKS, YYEKEE (reference sequence). CDR3 length equals 16 residues. The ends were cut back, 3 bases at V and 3 bases at J, with 18 bases in the middle. CDR3 region: CASSYPGRGYDTEAFF. CDR3 nucleotides: TGTGCCAGCAGCTACCCGGGTAGGGGGTACGACACTGAAGCTTTCTTT. The entire variable domain, with the rest obtained from reference TRBV5-5 and TRBJ1-1, is as follows: DAGVTQSPTHLIKTRGQQVTLRCSPISGHKSVSWYQQVLGQGPQFIFQYYEKEERGRGNFPDRFSARQFPNYSSELNVNALLLGDSALYLCASSYPGRGYDTEAFFGQGTRLTVV.

The rearrangement uses TRBV28 and TRBJ2-7; D is possibly TRBD2 (6 bases). Trimming left V 1 base short and J 0 bases short, with 10 bases between. The CDR3 is 15 amino acids. Per the germline V gene, CDR1 is MDHEN and CDR2 is SYDVKM. CDR3 sequence reads: CASSLFSGGSYEQYF. The DNA for the CDR3 is TGTGCCAGCAGTTTATTTAGCGGTGGCTCCTACGAGCAGTACTTC.

This chain links TRBV3-1 (or the pseudogene TRBV3-2) with TRBJ1-3, with D perhaps matching TRBD1 (5 bases). The length of the CDR3 is 17 residues. From germline, CDR1 is LGHDT and CDR2 YNNKEL (reference sequence). V lost 3 bases and J 0 bases, leaving 15 bases between the germline ends. The CDR3 DNA follows: TGTGCCAGCAGCCACTTTTACGACAGACACTCTGGAAACACCATATATTTT. Translating it yields CASSHFYDRHSGNTIYF.

The chain couples TRBV29-1 to TRBJ1-2, with TRBD1 identical over 8 bases. The ends lost 5 bases at V and 6 bases at J; junction bases unmatched: 14. This CDR3 comprises 15 residues. Germline CDR1 is SQVTM and CDR2 is ANQGSEA. DNA of the CDR3: TGCAGCGTTCGAATCAACCTTGGACAGGGCGATGGCTACACCTTC. Its translation is CSVRINLGQGDGYTF.

The V gene is TRBV25-1, the J gene TRBJ1-5, with a weak D call TRBD1 (6 bases). With 4 bases removed from V and 0 bases from J, the gap between germline ends came to 13 bases. Germline CDR1 and CDR2: MGHDK and SYGVNS. This CDR3 contains 16 residues. This chain's CDR3 is CASSGGGQSSNQPQHF. In DNA form, the CDR3 reads TGTGCCAGCAGTGGGGGGGGGCAGAGTAGCAATCAGCCCCAGCATTTT.

The chain carries TRBV18 and TRBJ2-1, with 11 nucleotides matching TRBD2. The germline V gene encodes CDR1 KGHSH and CDR2 LQKENI. The CDR3 totals 15 residues. Unmatched junction bases numbered 6, after V lost 4 bases and J lost 7 bases. CDR3 in amino acids: CASSHTSGRGNEQFF. Written as DNA, the CDR3 is TGTGCCAGCTCACATACTAGCGGGAGAGGAAATGAGCAGTTCTTC.

The chain links TRBV28 to TRBJ2-7; 8 bases are a match to TRBD2. The germline V gene encodes CDR1 MDHEN and CDR2 SYDVKM. The CDR3 runs to 19 residues. V dropped 6 bases and J dropped 5; count of bases not matched to a gene: 24. DNA for the CDR3: TGTGCCAGCAGCCCCAGGGAAGGCTCACGCGGGAGGATCAACGACGAGCAGTACTTC. Translated, it gives CASSPREGSRGRINDEQYF.

This clone appeared a few times. This rearrangement joins TRBV12-5 to TRBJ2-1, with TRBD1 matching 7 bases. The CDR3 covers 12 residues. Germline V gene sequence: CDR1 LGHNT, CDR2 FRNRAP. Trimming cost V 6 bases and J 11 bases; bases outside gene matches: 7. The CDR3 region has the DNA TGTGCTAGTGGCCTGGACAGGAGTAAGCAGTTCTTC. It specifies CASGLDRSKQFF.

This clone was observed once. The chain has TRBV11-3 and TRBJ2-2; TRBD2 matches 7 bases. Germline CDR1 and CDR2: SGHNT and YENEEA. The CDR3 consists of 15 residues. With 3 bases clipped from V and 5 bases from J, the junction kept 6 bases outside the gene matches. The CDR3 sequence is CASSFGGSETGELFF. The CDR3 DNA reads as TGTGCCAGCAGCTTTGGCGGGAGCGAAACCGGGGAGCTGTTTTTT.

This chain uses TRBV7-8 with TRBJ2-7, with 7 bases lining up with TRBD2. V was clipped by 8 bases and J by 1 base; unmatched bases: 5. This CDR3 is built from 13 residues. CDR1 and CDR2 from the germline V gene are SGHVS and FQNEAQ. Written as DNA, the CDR3 is TGTGCCAGCGGGAGGGCAGAATCCTACGAGCAGTACTTC. This codes for CASGRAESYEQYF.

This clone was counted a single time. This chain links TRBV2 with TRBJ2-7; a possible D gene is TRBD2 (6 bases). V lost 6 bases to trimming and J lost 1 base, with 10 bases between them. The CDR3 runs 13 residues. Per germline, CDR1 SNHLY and CDR2 FYNNEI. CDR3 in DNA: TGTGCCAGCAGCCGGGACTTATCCTACGAGCAGTACTTC. As protein: CASSRDLSYEQYF.

The V call is TRBV7-3, the J call TRBJ2-1; 11 bases are a match to TRBD2. This CDR3 is 16 amino acids long. Germline assignment: CDR1 SGHTA and CDR2 FQGTGA. Unmatched junction bases numbered 9, after V lost 2 bases and J lost 9 bases. The CDR3, as DNA: TGTGCCAGCAGCTTAGGCCAGACTAGCGGGAAGGGTGAGCAGTTCTTC. As protein: CASSLGQTSGKGEQFF.

This clone has a handful of counts. This chain connects TRBV29-1 to TRBJ2-7; D is perhaps TRBD1 (6 bases). This CDR3 is built from 15 residues. Germline-derived CDR1 and CDR2 are SQVTM and ANQGSEA. The V end lost 1 base, the J end lost 0 bases, and 13 bases lay between the germline ends. The CDR3 loop is CSVEVTGDNSYEQYF. The CDR3 DNA reads TGCAGCGTTGAAGTAACCGGGGACAACTCCTACGAGCAGTACTTC.

There are many counts of this clone. The CDR3 DNA sequence: TGCGCCAGCTCTACAGGGGGCGTTAATTACGAGCAGTACTTC. This gives the protein CASSTGGVNYEQYF. The J gene is TRBJ2-7, the V gene TRBV10-1; the match to TRBD1 covers 9 bases. Per the germline V gene, CDR1 is WNHNN and CDR2 is SYGVQD (reference sequence). The CDR3 has 14 amino acids. The junction had 9 bases not matched to a gene; V was cut back by 8 bases and J by 4 bases.

The chain is built from TRBV2 and TRBJ1-3; TRBD1 is a possible D gene (5 bases). This CDR3 is built from 14 residues. CDR1 SNHLY and CDR2 FYNNEI come from the germline V gene. Trimming cost V 8 bases and J 4 bases, with 15 bases left between them. CDR3 in amino acids: CASGEWGGGNTIYF. DNA for the CDR3: TGTGCCAGCGGCGAGTGGGGGGGAGGAAACACCATATATTTT.

The rearrangement joins TRBV5-6 to TRBJ1-3; D ambiguous. CDR3 length: 13 amino acids. The germline gives CDR1 SGHDT, CDR2 YYEEEE. The V end lost 4 bases, the J end lost 0 bases, and 5 bases lay between the germline ends. CDR3 coding DNA: TGTGCCAGCAGCGGAGCCTCTGGAAACACCATATATTTT. As protein: CASSGASGNTIYF.